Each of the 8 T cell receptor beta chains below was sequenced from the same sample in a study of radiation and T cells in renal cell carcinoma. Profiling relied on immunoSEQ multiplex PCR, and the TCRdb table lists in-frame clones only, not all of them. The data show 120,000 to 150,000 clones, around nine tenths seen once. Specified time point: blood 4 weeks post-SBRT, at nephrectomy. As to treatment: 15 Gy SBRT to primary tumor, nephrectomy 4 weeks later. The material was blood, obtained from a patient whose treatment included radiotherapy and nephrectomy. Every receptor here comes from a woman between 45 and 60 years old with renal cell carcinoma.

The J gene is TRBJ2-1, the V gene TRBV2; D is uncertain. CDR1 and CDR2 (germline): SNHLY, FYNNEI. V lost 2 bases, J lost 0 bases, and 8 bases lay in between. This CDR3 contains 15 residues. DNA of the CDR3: TGTGCCAGCAGTGAACGGGTGAGCTCCTACAATGAGCAGTTCTTC. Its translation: CASSERVSSYNEQFF.

The CDR3 protein is CASSPGTGATDTQYF. DNA for the CDR3: TGTGCCAGCAGCCCCGGGACAGGCGCCACAGATACGCAGTATTTT. The rearrangement joins TRBV14 to TRBJ2-3, with 8 bases lining up with TRBD1. This CDR3 spans 15 amino acids. The trim removed 4 bases at V and 2 bases at J, leaving 5 bases unmatched. Germline values: CDR1 SGHDN, CDR2 FVKESK.

CDR3 loop: CSVNFAGGRNQPQHF. Here the CDR3 DNA reads TGCAGCGTTAATTTTGCCGGGGGTAGGAATCAGCCCCAGCATTTT. This chain joins TRBV29-1 and TRBJ1-5, with D tentatively TRBD1 (5 bases). V lost 5 bases and J lost 4, with 18 bases in between. Germline V gene lookup returns CDR1 SQVTM and CDR2 ANQGSEA. The CDR3 loop spans 15 amino acids.

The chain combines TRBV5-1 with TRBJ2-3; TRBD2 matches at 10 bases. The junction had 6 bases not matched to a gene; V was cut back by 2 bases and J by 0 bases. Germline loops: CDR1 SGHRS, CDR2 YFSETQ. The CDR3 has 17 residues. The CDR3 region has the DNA TGCGCCAGCAGCTTCACCACTAGCGGGGAGAGCACAGATACGCAGTATTTT. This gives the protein CASSFTTSGESTDTQYF.

CDR3 residues: CASSPQGSANTGELFF. The DNA of the CDR3 is TGCGCCAGCAGCCCACAGGGGTCCGCGAACACCGGGGAGCTGTTTTTT. The chain combines TRBV5-1 with TRBJ2-2; 7 nucleotides line up with TRBD1. This CDR3 region has 16 residues. V shed 4 bases, J shed 0 bases, and the junction held 6 bases outside the gene matches. Germline CDR1 SGHRS, CDR2 YFSETQ.

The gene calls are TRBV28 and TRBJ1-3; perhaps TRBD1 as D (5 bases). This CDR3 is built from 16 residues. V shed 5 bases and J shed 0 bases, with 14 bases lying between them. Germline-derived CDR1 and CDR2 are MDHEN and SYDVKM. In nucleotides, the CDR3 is TGTGCCAGCAGTCAACTTAAACAGGTCTCTGGAAACACCATATATTTT. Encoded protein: CASSQLKQVSGNTIYF.

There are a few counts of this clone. CDR3 amino acids: CAVRFNTEAFF. CDR3 coding DNA: TGTGCCGTAAGATTTAACACTGAAGCTTTCTTT. This chain uses TRBV30 with TRBJ1-1; D gene ambiguous. Germline V gives CDR1 GTSNPN, CDR2 SVGIG (reference sequence). V shed 8 bases and J shed 2 bases, with 9 bases lying between them. This CDR3 is 11 amino acids long.

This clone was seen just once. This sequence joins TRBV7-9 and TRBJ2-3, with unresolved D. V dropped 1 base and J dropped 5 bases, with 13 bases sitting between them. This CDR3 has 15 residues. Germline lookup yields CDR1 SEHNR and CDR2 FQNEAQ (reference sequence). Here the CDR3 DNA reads TGTGCCAGCAGCTTAGTCGGGCAGTCGGAAGATACGCAGTATTTT. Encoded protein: CASSLVGQSEDTQYF.